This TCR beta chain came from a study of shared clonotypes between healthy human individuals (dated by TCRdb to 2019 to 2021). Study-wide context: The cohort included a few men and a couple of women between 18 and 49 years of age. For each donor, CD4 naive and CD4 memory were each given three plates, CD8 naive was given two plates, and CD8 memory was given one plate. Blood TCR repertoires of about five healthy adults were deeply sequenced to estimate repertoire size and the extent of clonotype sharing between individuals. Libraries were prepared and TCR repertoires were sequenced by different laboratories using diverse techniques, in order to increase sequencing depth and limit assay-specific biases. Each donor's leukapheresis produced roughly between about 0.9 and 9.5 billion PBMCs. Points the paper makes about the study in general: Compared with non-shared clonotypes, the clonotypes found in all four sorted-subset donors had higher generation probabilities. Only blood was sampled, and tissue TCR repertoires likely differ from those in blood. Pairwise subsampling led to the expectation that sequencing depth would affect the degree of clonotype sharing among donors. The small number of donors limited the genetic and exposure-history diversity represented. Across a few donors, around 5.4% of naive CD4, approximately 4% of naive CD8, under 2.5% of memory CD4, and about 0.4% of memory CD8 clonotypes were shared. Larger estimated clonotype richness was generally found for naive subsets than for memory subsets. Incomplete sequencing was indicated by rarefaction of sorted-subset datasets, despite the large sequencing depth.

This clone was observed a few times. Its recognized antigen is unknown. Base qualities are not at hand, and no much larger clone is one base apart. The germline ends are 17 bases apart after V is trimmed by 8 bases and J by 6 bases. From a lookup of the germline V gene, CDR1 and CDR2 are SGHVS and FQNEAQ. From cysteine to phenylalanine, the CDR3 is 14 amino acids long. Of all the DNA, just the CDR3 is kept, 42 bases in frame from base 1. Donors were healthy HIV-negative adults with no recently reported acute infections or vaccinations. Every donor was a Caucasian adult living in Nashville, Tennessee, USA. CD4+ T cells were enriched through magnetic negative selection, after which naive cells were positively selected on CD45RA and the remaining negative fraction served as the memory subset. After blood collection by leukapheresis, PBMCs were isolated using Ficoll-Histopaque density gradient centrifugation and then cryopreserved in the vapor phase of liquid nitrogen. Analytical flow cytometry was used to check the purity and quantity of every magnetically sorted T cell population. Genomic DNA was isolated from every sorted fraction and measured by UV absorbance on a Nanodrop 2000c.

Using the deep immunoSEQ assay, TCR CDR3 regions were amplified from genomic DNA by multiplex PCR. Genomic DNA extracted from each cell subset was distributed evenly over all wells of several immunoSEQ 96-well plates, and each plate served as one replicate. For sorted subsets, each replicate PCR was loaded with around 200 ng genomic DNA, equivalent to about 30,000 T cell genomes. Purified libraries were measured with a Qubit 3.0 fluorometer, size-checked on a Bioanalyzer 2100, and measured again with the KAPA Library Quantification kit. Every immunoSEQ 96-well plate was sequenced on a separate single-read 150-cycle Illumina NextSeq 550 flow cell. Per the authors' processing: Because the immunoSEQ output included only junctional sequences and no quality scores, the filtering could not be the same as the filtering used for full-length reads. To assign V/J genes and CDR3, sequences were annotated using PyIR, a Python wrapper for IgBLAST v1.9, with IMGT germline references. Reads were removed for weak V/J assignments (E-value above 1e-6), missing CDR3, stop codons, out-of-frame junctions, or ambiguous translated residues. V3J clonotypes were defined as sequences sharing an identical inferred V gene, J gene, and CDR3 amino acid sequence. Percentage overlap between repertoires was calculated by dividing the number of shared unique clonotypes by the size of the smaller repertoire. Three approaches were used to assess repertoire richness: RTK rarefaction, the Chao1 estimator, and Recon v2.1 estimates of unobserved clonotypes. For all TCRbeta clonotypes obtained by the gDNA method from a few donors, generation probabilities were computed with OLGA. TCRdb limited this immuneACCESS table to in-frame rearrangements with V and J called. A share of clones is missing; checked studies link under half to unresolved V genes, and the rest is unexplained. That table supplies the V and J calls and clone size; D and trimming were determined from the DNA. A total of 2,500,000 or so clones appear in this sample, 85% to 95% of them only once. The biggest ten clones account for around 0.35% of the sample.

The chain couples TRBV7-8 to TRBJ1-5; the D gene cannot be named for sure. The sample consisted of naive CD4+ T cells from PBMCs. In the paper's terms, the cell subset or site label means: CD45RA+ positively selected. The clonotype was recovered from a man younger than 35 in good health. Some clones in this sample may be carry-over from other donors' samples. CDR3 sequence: CASSQDRQGQPQHF. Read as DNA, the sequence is TGTGCCAGCTCTCAGGACCGTCAAGGTCAGCCCCAGCATTTT.